The next 6 T cell receptor beta chains were all read from a single sample in a study of T cell responses to AZD1222 COVID-19 vaccine. The protocol was immunoSEQ multiplex PCR, while the TCRdb copy is restricted to in-frame clones and leaves out a portion. The table shows approximately 90,000 clones, with about nine tenths occurring only once. Sequenced here: peripheral blood, sampled on day 0 of AZD1222 vaccination. The source is an adult in good health.

V usage is TRBV6-4 and J usage is TRBJ2-7; a possible D gene is TRBD2 (5 bases). The CDR3 totals 17 residues. Germline V CDR1 and CDR2: MRHNA, SNTAGT. Trimming removed 10 bases from V and 0 bases from J, with 25 bases in between. In DNA form, the CDR3 reads TGTGCCACCCCGAGGGCTCGTCGACGTATGGTCTCCTACGAGCAGTACTTC. Its translation: CATPRARRRMVSYEQYF.

The DNA for the CDR3 is TGTGCCAGCAGCTCTAGCGGGGGGGCCCGAGAGACCCAGTACTTC. Translated, it gives CASSSSGGARETQYF. J is TRBJ2-5 and V is TRBV11-2, with 12 bases identical to TRBD2. Germline lookup yields CDR1 SGHAT and CDR2 FQNNGV. V lost 4 bases, J lost 4 bases, and 4 bases stayed unmatched. The CDR3 totals 15 residues.

The chain uses TRBV20-1 and TRBJ1-4; D ambiguous. V shed 0 bases and J shed 8 bases, with 1 base lying between them. Germline CDR1 reads DFQATT; CDR2 reads SNEGSKA (reference sequence). This CDR3 region has 10 residues. The CDR3: CSAREEKLFF. The CDR3 DNA is TGCAGTGCTAGAGAAGAAAAACTGTTTTTT.

The CDR3 bases are TGTGCCAGCAGCGGGACAGGGGGTGCGTACGAGCAGTACTTC. This encodes CASSGTGGAYEQYF. The chain has TRBV7-9 and TRBJ2-7; TRBD1 matches at 11 bases. The V gene end was trimmed by 5 bases and the J gene end by 4 bases; junction bases not matched to a gene: 4. CDR1 SEHNR and CDR2 FQNEAQ come from the germline V gene (reference sequence). The length of the CDR3 is 14 residues.

This clone was observed a few times. V and J are TRBV25-1 and TRBJ2-7; 10 bases align to TRBD1. V was clipped by 10 bases and J by 3 bases; unmatched bases: 12. CDR3 length: 15 residues. Per the germline V gene, CDR1 is MGHDK and CDR2 is SYGVNS. The CDR3 sequence is CATRSGTGAIYEQYF. In nucleotides, the CDR3 is TGTGCCACCAGGTCAGGGACAGGGGCGATCTACGAGCAGTACTTC.

The chain employs TRBV6-5 and TRBJ1-2; TRBD1 agrees at 10 bases. The CDR3 has 13 amino acids. Germline V gives CDR1 MNHEY, CDR2 SVGAGI. Trimming took 7 bases from V and 6 from J; bases not matched to a gene: 5. CDR3 sequence reads: CASTRGTGDGYTF. The CDR3, as DNA: TGTGCCAGCACCAGGGGGACAGGGGATGGCTACACCTTC.